Listed below are T cell receptor beta chains from one sample, sequenced in a study of human T cells and chemical hapten exposure. TCRdb used MiXCR to reprocess the RACE reads, holding one entry per CDR3 protein. Of just under 350,000 distinct CDR3 sequences listed, about 7% were seen once; the top ten hold approximately 8.9%. The sequenced sample was whole blood, obtained in connection with sensitization to the hapten diphenylcyclopropenone (DPC). The source of these receptors is a woman between 18 and 29 years old with alopecia areata. Some clones in this sample may be carry-over from other donors' samples. Each CDR3 is given with its conserved first and last residue.

J: TRBJ2-5
V: TRBV7-6
length: 13
CDR3: CASSWGRIETQYF

J: TRBJ1-5
V: TRBV6-2/TRBV6-3
length: 15
CDR3: CASRQQGADNQPQHF

J: TRBJ2-1
V: TRBV20-1
length: 14
CDR3: CSATGPDRGNEQFF

J: TRBJ2-3
V: TRBV18
length: 15
CDR3: CASSPPAPSTDTQYF

J: TRBJ2-7
V: TRBV4-2
length: 16
CDR3: CASSQARQGALYEQYF

J: TRBJ1-1
V: TRBV4-3
length: 17
CDR3: CASSQEFAGQVNTEAFF

J: TRBJ1-4
V: TRBV20-1
length: 15
CDR3: CSACRIGTSNEKLFF

J: TRBJ1-2
V: TRBV3-1
length: 15
CDR3: CASSQDTGRVYGYTF

J: TRBJ2-1
V: TRBV5-1
length: 15
CDR3: CASSLMLAGNNEQFF

J: TRBJ2-7
V: TRBV11-1
length: 15
CDR3: CASTFGVLSSYEQYF

J: TRBJ2-3
V: TRBV7-2
length: 16
CDR3: CASSLATGLSTDTQYF

J: TRBJ1-1
V: TRBV5-8
length: 15
CDR3: CASSLGRGQNTEAFF

J: TRBJ1-1
V: TRBV28
length: 16
CDR3: CASSPWISKRYTEAFF

J: TRBJ2-2
V: TRBV20-1
length: 16
CDR3: CSARDYRGPALGELFF

J: TRBJ1-5
V: TRBV2
length: 14
CDR3: CASSETAGGGPQHF

J: TRBJ2-3
V: TRBV12-5
length: 14
CDR3: CASGLLSAYNTQYF

J: TRBJ2-7
V: TRBV28
length: 13
CDR3: CASSPWGAWEQYF

J: TRBJ2-3
V: TRBV4-3
length: 17
CDR3: CASSTRAGTSGVNTQYF

J: TRBJ1-2
V: TRBV18
length: 16
CDR3: CASSLRQGETNYGYTF

J: TRBJ2-3
V: TRBV20-1
length: 17
CDR3: CSARDRGTSLITDTQYF

J: TRBJ1-2
V: TRBV28
length: 13
CDR3: CASSPDSFYGYTF

J: TRBJ1-1
V: TRBV12-3/TRBV12-4
length: 18
CDR3: CASSWTRGHGLGGTEAFF